These 14 T cell receptor beta chains were all obtained from the same sample, sequenced in a study of blood T cell repertoires in COVID-19. This table comes from immunoSEQ multiplex PCR, and its TCRdb copy is limited to in-frame clones, with some not included. The data contain some 260,000 clones, around 89% of them singletons. The sequenced material came from PBMCs or T cells enriched from blood (not recorded which). Source of these receptors: a man in his forties or fifties who had recovered from COVID-19.

This sequence joins TRBV7-2 and TRBJ1-1; weak D call: TRBD1 (5 bases). V was clipped by 0 bases and J by 5 bases, with 10 bases between them. CDR3 size: 14 residues. Germline V lookup: CDR1 SGHTA, CDR2 FQGNSA. Written as DNA, the CDR3 is TGTGCCAGCAGCTTAGCGAATCAGGGTACTGAAGCTTTCTTT. This encodes CASSLANQGTEAFF.

The rearrangement joins TRBV7-2 to TRBJ1-3; D might be TRBD1 (5 bases). CDR1 and CDR2 from the germline V gene are SGHTA and FQGNSA. V lost 1 base to trimming and J lost 0 bases, with 10 bases between them. This CDR3 comprises 16 residues. In DNA form, the CDR3 reads TGTGCCAGCAGCTTAGGCAGGGCCCTCTCTGGAAACACCATATATTTT. It translates to CASSLGRALSGNTIYF.

The gene calls are TRBV5-1 and TRBJ2-1; no reliable D call. CDR1 and CDR2 (germline): SGHRS, YFSETQ. Trimming shortened V by 4 bases and J by 2 bases, and 19 bases separated the two germline ends. The CDR3 contains 17 residues. The CDR3 sequence is CASSPEIGGTTYNEQFF. The CDR3 DNA reads as TGCGCCAGCAGCCCGGAAATCGGCGGCACGACCTACAATGAGCAGTTCTTC.

This chain links TRBV19 with TRBJ2-2, with 9 positions matching TRBD1. Germline V gives CDR1 LNHDA, CDR2 SQIVND (reference sequence). CDR3 size: 15 residues. The ends lost 7 bases at V and 7 bases at J; junction bases unmatched: 10. The CDR3 coding sequence is TGTGCCAGTATCAAGTGGACAGGGGACCACGGGGAGCTGTTTTTT. It translates to CASIKWTGDHGELFF.

This chain connects TRBV28 to TRBJ2-7; weak D call: TRBD2 (6 bases). Trimming stripped 3 bases from V and 0 bases from J, with 12 bases between. The CDR3 runs 15 residues. Germline V lookup: CDR1 MDHEN, CDR2 SYDVKM. CDR3 residues: CASSFSSGSSYEQYF. CDR3 coding DNA: TGTGCCAGCAGTTTCAGTAGCGGAAGCTCCTACGAGCAGTACTTC.

This chain joins TRBV5-5 and TRBJ2-1, with unresolved D. The CDR3 runs to 12 residues. Per germline, CDR1 SGHKS and CDR2 YYEKEE (reference sequence). V was trimmed by 4 bases and J by 8 bases, leaving 10 bases between them. CDR3 nucleotide sequence: TGTGCCAGCAGCGCAGGATGGGATGAGCAGTTCTTC. Protein sequence: CASSAGWDEQFF. The full variable domain, its missing parts supplied by reference TRBV5-5 and TRBJ2-1, is DAGVTQSPTHLIKTRGQQVTLRCSPISGHKSVSWYQQVLGQGPQFIFQYYEKEERGRGNFPDRFSARQFPNYSSELNVNALLLGDSALYLCASSAGWDEQFFGPGTRLTVL.

This clone was picked up a small number of times. The chain couples TRBV28 to TRBJ1-1; 11 bases match TRBD1. Germline V CDR1 and CDR2: MDHEN, SYDVKM. J lost 5 bases, V lost 6 bases, and 8 bases had no gene match. The CDR3 spans 15 residues. CDR3: CASRKRTGGGTEAFF. The CDR3 DNA reads as TGTGCCAGCAGGAAGAGGACAGGGGGCGGAACTGAAGCTTTCTTT.

The chain carries TRBV19 and TRBJ2-2; TRBD1 matches at 8 bases. CDR3 size: 17 residues. V lost 3 bases to trimming and J lost 6 bases; unmatched junction nucleotides: 12. Germline CDR1 LNHDA, CDR2 SQIVND (reference sequence). This chain's CDR3 is CASSIERRQGASGELFF. In nucleotides, the CDR3 is TGTGCCAGTAGTATCGAAAGACGTCAGGGGGCCTCCGGGGAGCTGTTTTTT.

The rearrangement joins TRBV11-2 to TRBJ1-2, with TRBD1 as a possible D gene (5 bases). CDR1 is SGHAT, CDR2 FQNNGV, per germline. There are 14 residues in the CDR3. V shed 2 bases and J shed 8 bases, with 15 bases lying between them. CDR3 region: CASSLTSGKSGYTF. Here the CDR3 DNA reads TGTGCCAGCAGCTTAACGTCAGGGAAGAGCGGCTACACCTTC.

The chain joins TRBV24-1 to TRBJ2-1; 7 positions agree with TRBD2. CDR3 length equals 16 residues. Germline CDR1 and CDR2: KGHDR and SFDVKD. With V trimmed by 4 bases and J by 2 bases, 7 bases remained unmatched. CDR3 protein: CATSDPGRGTYNEQFF. DNA for the CDR3: TGTGCCACCAGTGACCCAGGGAGGGGAACCTACAATGAGCAGTTCTTC.

V gene TRBV3-1 (or the pseudogene TRBV3-2) combines with J gene TRBJ2-7; TRBD2 matches at 13 bases. The CDR3 covers 15 residues. Trimming removed 4 bases from V and 3 bases from J; junction bases left unmatched: 3. In germline, CDR1 is LGHDT, CDR2 YNNKEL (reference sequence). CDR3 sequence: CASSLRLAGGYEQYF. The DNA for the CDR3 is TGTGCCAGCAGCCTACGACTAGCGGGAGGCTACGAGCAGTACTTC.

Only one count was recorded for this clone. V gene TRBV14 combines with J gene TRBJ2-3; 13 bases agree with TRBD2. The V segment lost 1 base and the J segment 4 bases; nucleotides outside the gene matches: 8. The V gene's germline CDR1 is SGHDN and CDR2 FVKESK. The CDR3 runs to 18 residues. The CDR3 region is CASSQAGRGLAGADTQYF. The CDR3 DNA sequence: TGTGCCAGCAGCCAAGCGGGGCGCGGACTAGCGGGAGCAGATACGCAGTATTTT.

V usage is TRBV29-1 and J usage is TRBJ1-3, with D possibly matching TRBD1 (5 bases). The germline V and J ends were trimmed by 5 bases and 5 bases, with 19 bases remaining between them. CDR3 length: 15 amino acids. Germline lookup yields CDR1 SQVTM and CDR2 ANQGSEA. The CDR3 protein is CSVTKNRGGRNTIYF. In DNA, the CDR3 is TGCAGCGTTACTAAAAACCGGGGGGGACGAAACACCATATATTTT. The entire variable domain, with the rest obtained from reference TRBV29-1 and TRBJ1-3, is as follows: SAVISQKPSRDICQRGTSLTIQCQVDSQVTMMFWYRQQPGQSLTLIATANQGSEATYESGFVIDKFPISRPNLTFSTLTVSNMSPEDSSIYLCSVTKNRGGRNTIYFGEGSWLTVV.

In its sample, this clone was seen a few times. The chain recombines TRBV28 with TRBJ2-7; 11 nucleotides match TRBD1. V lost 7 bases and J lost 6; bases outside the gene matches: 8. The germline V gene has CDR1 MDHEN and CDR2 SYDVKM. The length of the CDR3 is 14 residues. The CDR3 DNA sequence: TGTGCCAGCAATGGCCGGGACAGGGGGTCCGAGCAGTACTTC. Residues: CASNGRDRGSEQYF.